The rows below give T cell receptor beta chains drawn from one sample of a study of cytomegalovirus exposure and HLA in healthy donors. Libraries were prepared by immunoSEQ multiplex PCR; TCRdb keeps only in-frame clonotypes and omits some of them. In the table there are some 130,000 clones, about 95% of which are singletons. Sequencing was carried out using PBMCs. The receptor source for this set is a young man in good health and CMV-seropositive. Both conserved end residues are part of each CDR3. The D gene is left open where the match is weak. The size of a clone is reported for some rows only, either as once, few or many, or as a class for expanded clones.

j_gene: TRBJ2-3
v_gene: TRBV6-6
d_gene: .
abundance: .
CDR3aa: CASSSQGPDTQYF
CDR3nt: TGTGCCAGCAGTTCCCAGGGGCCAGATACGCAGTATTTT

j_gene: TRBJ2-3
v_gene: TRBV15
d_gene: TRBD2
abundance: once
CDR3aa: CATSRRMEREVYF
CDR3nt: TGTGCCACCAGCAGACGTATGGAGCGGGAGGTGTATTTT

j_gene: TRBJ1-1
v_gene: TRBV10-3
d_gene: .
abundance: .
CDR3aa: CATRGWGGTEAFF
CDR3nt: TGTGCCACGCGCGGTTGGGGAGGCACTGAAGCTTTCTTT

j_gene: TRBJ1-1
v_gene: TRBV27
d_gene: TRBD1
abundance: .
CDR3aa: CASTRFGQGWGVDTEAFF
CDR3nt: TGTGCCAGCACCCGATTCGGACAGGGATGGGGCGTGGACACTGAAGCTTTCTTT

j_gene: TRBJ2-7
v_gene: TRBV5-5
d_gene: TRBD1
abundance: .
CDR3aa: CASSLGQEDEQYF
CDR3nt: TGTGCCAGCAGCCTGGGACAGGAGGACGAGCAGTACTTC

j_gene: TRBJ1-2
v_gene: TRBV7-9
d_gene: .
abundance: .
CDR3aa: CASSFSGNYGYTF
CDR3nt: TGTGCCAGCAGCTTCAGCGGGAACTATGGCTACACCTTC

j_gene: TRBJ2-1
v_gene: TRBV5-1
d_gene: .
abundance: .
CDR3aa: CASRGGGAPTSYNEQFF
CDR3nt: TGCGCCAGCAGGGGAGGGGGAGCCCCCACCTCCTACAATGAGCAGTTCTTC

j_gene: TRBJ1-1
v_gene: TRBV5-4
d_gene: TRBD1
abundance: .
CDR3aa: CASSGQQGGNTEAFF
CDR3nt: TGTGCCAGCAGCGGTCAACAGGGGGGAAACACTGAAGCTTTCTTT

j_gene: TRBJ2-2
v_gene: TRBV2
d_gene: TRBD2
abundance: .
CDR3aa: CASSSPGLAANTGELFF
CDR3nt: TGTGCCAGCAGTTCGCCGGGACTAGCGGCGAACACCGGGGAGCTGTTTTTT

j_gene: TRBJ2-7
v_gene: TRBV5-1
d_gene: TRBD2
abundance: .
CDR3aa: CASSFSGRAYEQYF
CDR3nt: TGCGCCAGCAGCTTCAGCGGGAGGGCTTACGAGCAGTACTTC

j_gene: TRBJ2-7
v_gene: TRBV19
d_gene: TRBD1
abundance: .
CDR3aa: CASSIGTGDYEQYF
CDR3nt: TGTGCCAGTAGTATCGGGACAGGGGACTACGAGCAGTACTTC

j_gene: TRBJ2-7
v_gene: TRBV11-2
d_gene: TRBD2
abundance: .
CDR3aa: CASSLASGPYEQYF
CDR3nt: TGTGCCAGCAGCTTAGCTAGCGGCCCTTACGAGCAGTACTTC

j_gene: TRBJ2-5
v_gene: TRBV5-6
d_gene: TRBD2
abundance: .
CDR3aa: CASSRLAGVRETQYF
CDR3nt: TGTGCCAGCAGCCGACTAGCGGGAGTTCGGGAGACCCAGTACTTC